This T cell receptor (beta chain) was captured by sequencing in a study of blood T cell repertoires in COVID-19. Study information: Italy, Spain and the United States were the sources of the convalescent and acute COVID-19 samples. The analysed material was cDNA or gDNA that came from T cells, B-cell-depleted T cells, or PBMCs.

V was cut by 10 bases and J by 6 bases, with 11 bases left in between. The CDR3 loop spans 11 amino acids. The germline CDR1 and CDR2 sequences are ENHRY and SYGVKD. Assay used: immunoSEQ multiplex PCR; TCRdb lists only in-frame clones, some missing. The profile shows about 310,000 clones, 70% to 90% of them singletons. This clone was counted a single time. The sequence was obtained from a man aged 30-40 years who had recovered from COVID-19. The sample consisted of PBMCs or T cells enriched from blood (not recorded which). The chain has TRBV10-3 and TRBJ2-3; the D gene is possibly TRBD1 (5 bases). For the CDR3, the DNA is TGTGCCACCGCAGGGTCGGATACGCAGTATTTT. Protein sequence: CATAGSDTQYF.